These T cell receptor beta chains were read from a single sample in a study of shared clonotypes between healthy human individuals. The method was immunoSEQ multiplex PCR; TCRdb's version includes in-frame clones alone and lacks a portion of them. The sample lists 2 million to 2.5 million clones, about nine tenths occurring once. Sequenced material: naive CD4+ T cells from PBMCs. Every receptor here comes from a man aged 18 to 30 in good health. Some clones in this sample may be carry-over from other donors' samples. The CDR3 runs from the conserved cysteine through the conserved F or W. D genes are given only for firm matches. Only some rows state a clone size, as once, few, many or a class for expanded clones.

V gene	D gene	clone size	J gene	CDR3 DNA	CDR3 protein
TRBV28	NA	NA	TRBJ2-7	TGTGCCAGCAGTTCAAGGGGCCAGGGGCCAAACTACGAGCAGTACTTC	CASSSRGQGPNYEQYF
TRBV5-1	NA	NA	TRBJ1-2	TGCGCCAGCAGCGAAACGGGTGAAGCAGGCTACACCTTC	CASSETGEAGYTF
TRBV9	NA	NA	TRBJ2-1	TGTGCCAGCAGCGCCTTTCCCAGAGCCGACAATGAGCAGTTCTTC	CASSAFPRADNEQFF
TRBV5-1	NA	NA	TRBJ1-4	TGCGCCAGCAGCTTGGGCGGTGGGGGTAATGAAAAACTGTTTTTT	CASSLGGGGNEKLFF
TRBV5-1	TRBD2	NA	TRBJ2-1	TGCGCCAGCAGCTTTAGCGGGGTTTCCTACAATGAGCAGTTCTTC	CASSFSGVSYNEQFF
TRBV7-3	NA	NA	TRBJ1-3	TGTGCCAGCAGGCAAAGCTCTGGAAACACCATATATTTT	CASRQSSGNTIYF
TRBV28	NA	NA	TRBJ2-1	TGTGCCAGCAGTAAGTGGGAAGTCAATGAGCAGTTCTTC	CASSKWEVNEQFF
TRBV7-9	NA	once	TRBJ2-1	TGTGCCAGCAGCTTAGGCGTTGGCGGGGCGGCCTCCTACAATGAGCAGTTCTTC	CASSLGVGGAASYNEQFF
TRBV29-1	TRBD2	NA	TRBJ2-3	TGCAGCGTAGGACTAGCGGGAGGCCCCACAGATACGCAGTATTTT	CSVGLAGGPTDTQYF
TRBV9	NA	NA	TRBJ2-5	TGTGCCAGCAGCGTACAGGCCCAGGGGCAGGGGACCCAGTACTTC	CASSVQAQGQGTQYF
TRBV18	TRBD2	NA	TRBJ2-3	TGTGCCAGCTCACCTCTCCCCTTAGCGGGACTCACAGATACGCAGTATTTT	CASSPLPLAGLTDTQYF
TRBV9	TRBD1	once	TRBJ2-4	TGTGCCAGCAGCGTAGGACTCACAGGGGGAGAGGGGAACATTCAGTACTTC	CASSVGLTGGEGNIQYF
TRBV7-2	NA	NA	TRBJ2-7	TGTGCCAGCAGCCCGCAGTCCGGAGGCTCCTACGAGCAGTACTTC	CASSPQSGGSYEQYF
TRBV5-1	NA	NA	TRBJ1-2	TGCGCCAGCAGTAGTACCGGGACGGGGAACTATGGCTACACCTTC	CASSSTGTGNYGYTF
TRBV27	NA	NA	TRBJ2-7	TGTGCCAGCAGTGCGCAGGGGGGATTCTCCTACGAGCAGTACTTC	CASSAQGGFSYEQYF
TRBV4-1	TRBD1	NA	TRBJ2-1	TGCGCCAGCAGCCCCACACCTTCCAGGGGGAATGAGCAGTTCTTC	CASSPTPSRGNEQFF
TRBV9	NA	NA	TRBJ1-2	TGTGCCAGCAGCGTCCAAGATGGGGTCTATGGCTACACCTTC	CASSVQDGVYGYTF
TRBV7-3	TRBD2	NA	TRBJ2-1	TGTGCCAGCAGCTTAAGTGCTAGCGGGTATTACAATGAGCAGTTCTTC	CASSLSASGYYNEQFF
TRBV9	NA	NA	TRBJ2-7	TGTGCCAGCAGCCGGTCGGGGCGAAACGAGCAGTACTTC	CASSRSGRNEQYF
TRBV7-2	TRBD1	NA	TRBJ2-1	TGTGCCAGCAGCTCCCGAACAGGGGTGGATGAGCAGTTCTTC	CASSSRTGVDEQFF
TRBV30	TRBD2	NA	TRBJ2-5	TGTGCCTGGAGTCGACTTCAGCGGGGAGAGACCCAGTACTTC	CAWSRLQRGETQYF
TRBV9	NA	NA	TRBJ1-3	TGTGCCAGCAGCCAGACTACAAACTCTGGAAACACCATATATTTT	CASSQTTNSGNTIYF
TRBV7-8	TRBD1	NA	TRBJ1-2	TGTGCCAGCAGCCTACGGACAGGGTTTGTCTACACCTTC	CASSLRTGFVYTF
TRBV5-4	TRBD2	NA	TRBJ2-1	TGTGCCAGCAGCCAGACTAGCGGGCCTTACAATGAGCAGTTCTTC	CASSQTSGPYNEQFF
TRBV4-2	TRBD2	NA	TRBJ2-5	TGTGCCAGCAGCCTGGGACTAGCGGGAGGGGGTCAAGAGACCCAGTACTTC	CASSLGLAGGGQETQYF
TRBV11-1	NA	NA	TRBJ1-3	TGTGCCAGCAGCCGGAGAAGGGGGGTATCTGGAAACACCATATATTTT	CASSRRRGVSGNTIYF
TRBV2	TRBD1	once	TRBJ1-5	TGTGCCAGCAAGGGACAGGCGTATAGCAATCAGCCCCAGCATTTT	CASKGQAYSNQPQHF
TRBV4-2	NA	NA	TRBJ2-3	TGTGCCAGCAGCCAAGGAGGTGGCAGATACACAGATACGCAGTATTTT	CASSQGGGRYTDTQYF
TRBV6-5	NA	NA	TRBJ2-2	TGTGCCAGCAGTTACTCGAATAGCCGAGGCACCGGGGAGCTGTTTTTT	CASSYSNSRGTGELFF
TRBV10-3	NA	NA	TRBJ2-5	TGTGCCATCAGTGAGTCGGATGGAGGGGAAGAGACCCAGTACTTC	CAISESDGGEETQYF
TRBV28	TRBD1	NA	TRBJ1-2	TGTGCCAGCAGCCTTCCGTCGGGACAGGGCCGTGGGGATGGCTACACCTTC	CASSLPSGQGRGDGYTF
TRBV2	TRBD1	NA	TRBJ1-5	TGTGCCAGCGGGACAGGGGGCCATCAGCCCCAGCATTTT	CASGTGGHQPQHF
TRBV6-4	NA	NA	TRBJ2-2	TGTGCCAGCAGGACACACCCGGGACAAAGTACCGGGGAGCTGTTTTTT	CASRTHPGQSTGELFF
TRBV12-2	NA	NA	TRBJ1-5	TGTGCAAGTCGCTCGGACGGTAATTATCAGCCCCAGCATTTT	CASRSDGNYQPQHF
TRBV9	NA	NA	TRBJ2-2	TGTGCCAGCAGCGTGGACACCGGGGAGCTGTTTTTT	CASSVDTGELFF
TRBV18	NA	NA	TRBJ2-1	TGTGCCAGCTCACTCAACGGGACGCCATACAATGAGCAGTTCTTC	CASSLNGTPYNEQFF
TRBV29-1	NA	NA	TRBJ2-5	TGCAGCGTTGAGTTTGGCTACGGGGAGACCCAGTACTTC	CSVEFGYGETQYF
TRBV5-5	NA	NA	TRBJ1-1	TGTGCCAGCAGCATGGGGACGGGTAGGGACACTGAAGCTTTCTTT	CASSMGTGRDTEAFF
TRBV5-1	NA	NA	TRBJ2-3	TGCGCCAGCAGCTTAATCCCCGGGGACACAGATACGCAGTATTTT	CASSLIPGDTDTQYF
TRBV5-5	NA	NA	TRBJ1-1	TGTGCCAGCAGCCTGCGACAGGTCTTATTCTCTGAAGCTTTCTTT	CASSLRQVLFSEAFF
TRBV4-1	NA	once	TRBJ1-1	TGCGCCAGCAGCCAAGATAGGAGGAACGCTGAAGCTTTCTTT	CASSQDRRNAEAFF
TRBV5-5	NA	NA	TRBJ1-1	TGTGCCAGCAGCTTGACACAGATGAACACTGAAGCTTTCTTT	CASSLTQMNTEAFF
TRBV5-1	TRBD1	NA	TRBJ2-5	TGCGCCAGCAGCTTGGGACAGGGGATCCAAGAGACCCAGTACTTC	CASSLGQGIQETQYF
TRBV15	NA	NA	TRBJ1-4	TGTGCCACCAGCAGTGGACAGCAAGGAGAAAAACTGTTTTTT	CATSSGQQGEKLFF
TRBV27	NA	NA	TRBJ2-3	TGTGCCAGCAGTTTATCGAACCCAAGAAACACAGATACGCAGTATTTT	CASSLSNPRNTDTQYF
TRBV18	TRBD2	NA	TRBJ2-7	TGTGCCAGCTCACCACGGACTAGCGGGAATGACCTCGGGGAGCAGTACTTC	CASSPRTSGNDLGEQYF